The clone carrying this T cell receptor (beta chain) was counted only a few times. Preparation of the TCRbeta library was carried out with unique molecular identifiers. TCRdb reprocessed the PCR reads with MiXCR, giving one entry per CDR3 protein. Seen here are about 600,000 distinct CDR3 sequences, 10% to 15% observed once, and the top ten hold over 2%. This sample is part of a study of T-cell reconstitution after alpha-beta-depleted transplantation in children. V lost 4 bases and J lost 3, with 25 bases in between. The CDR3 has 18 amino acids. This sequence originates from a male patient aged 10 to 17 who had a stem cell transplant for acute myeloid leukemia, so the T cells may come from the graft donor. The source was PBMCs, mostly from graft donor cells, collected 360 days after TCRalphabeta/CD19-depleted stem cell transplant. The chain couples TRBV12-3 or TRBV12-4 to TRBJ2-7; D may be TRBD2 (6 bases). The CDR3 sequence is CASSSQTLVARDLYEQYF. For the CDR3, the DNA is TGTGCCAGCAGTTCCCAGACCTTAGTGGCGCGGGACCTCTACGAGCAGTACTTC.